The subject of this entry is one TCR beta chain. What it recognizes is unknown. The entry originates in a study of post-analysis software for immune sequencing data. Findings of the study overall: With TRBV5-6, TRBV5-1 and TRBV20-1 included, about 5 TRBV segments were more frequent in patients than in controls. Patients with multiple sclerosis recorded significantly lower normalized Chao1 diversity than controls, the study found.

Unique molecular identifiers were built into the TCR beta cDNA libraries. Input of roughly 0.85 to 11 million T cells yielded a few hundred thousand cDNA molecules. TCRdb recomputed calls from the PCR reads with MiXCR, one row per CDR3 protein. The sample has 750,000 to 950,000 distinct CDR3 sequences, 53% seen once. V lost 5 bases and J lost 2; bases outside the gene matches: 11. Germline lookup yields CDR1 MNHNY and CDR2 SVGAGI (reference sequence). The CDR3 has 17 residues. This receptor was identified in a girl aged 10-17 years with multiple sclerosis. This chain links TRBV6-6 with TRBJ2-1; 8 bases match TRBD2. The sequenced material came from blood. Here the CDR3 DNA reads TGTGCCAGCAGTCCTCCCCCCGGGCGGGAGGCCTACAATGAGCAGTTCTTC. Protein sequence: CASSPPPGREAYNEQFF.